Shown below are 5 T cell receptor beta chains from a single sample sequenced in a study of control samples from healthy donors and cancer patients. Clones were sequenced by immunoSEQ multiplex PCR, and TCRdb holds only the in-frame ones, with some missing. This table has about 50,000 clones, approximately 95% appearing once. Sample: blood. The receptors come from a woman in her twenties or thirties in good health.

The chain is built from TRBV28 and TRBJ2-7, with 9 nucleotides matching TRBD2. With 3 bases clipped from V and 7 bases from J, the junction kept 7 bases outside the gene matches. Germline assignment: CDR1 MDHEN and CDR2 SYDVKM. The CDR3 runs 14 residues. In DNA form, the CDR3 reads TGTGCCAGCAGTTTCGCGGGAGGGCCTCAAGAGCAGTACTTC. It translates to CASSFAGGPQEQYF.

The chain is built from TRBV2 and TRBJ2-3; D call uncertain. The CDR3 is made up of 10 amino acids. Germline V gene lookup returns CDR1 SNHLY and CDR2 FYNNEI. V shed 7 bases and J shed 5 bases, with 4 bases lying between them. Here the CDR3 DNA reads TGTGCCAGCACAATAGATACGCAGTATTTT. Amino acid sequence: CASTIDTQYF.

The chain combines TRBV7-9 with TRBJ1-1, with 8 bases matching TRBD1. Trimming removed 1 base from V and 4 bases from J; junction bases left unmatched: 2. The V gene's germline CDR1 is SEHNR and CDR2 FQNEAQ (reference sequence). This CDR3 has 14 residues. The CDR3 protein is CASSLVQGATEAFF. The CDR3 DNA is TGTGCCAGCAGCTTAGTCCAGGGGGCCACTGAAGCTTTCTTT.

The CDR3 DNA sequence: TGTGCCAGCAGCTCCCAACGGCGGGGAGGCGAGCAGTACTTC. It codes for CASSSQRRGGEQYF. The gene calls are TRBV7-2 and TRBJ2-7; D may be TRBD2 (6 bases). Germline lookup yields CDR1 SGHTA and CDR2 FQGNSA. Trimming took off 4 bases at V and 6 bases at J, with 16 bases between the two ends. The CDR3 totals 14 residues.

The chain employs TRBV28 and TRBJ1-4, with D maybe TRBD1 (6 bases). The CDR3 length is 14 residues. Germline CDR1 and CDR2: MDHEN and SYDVKM. Trimming cost V 5 bases and J 4 bases, with 11 bases left between them. For the CDR3, the DNA is TGTGCCAGCAGTCCGACAGGCTATAATGAAAAACTGTTTTTT. This translates into CASSPTGYNEKLFF. The whole variable domain, remainder taken from reference TRBV28 and TRBJ1-4, is DVKVTQSSRYLVKRTGEKVFLECVQDMDHENMFWYRQDPGLGLRLIYFSYDVKMKEKGDIPEGYSVSREKKERFSLILESASTNQTSMYLCASSPTGYNEKLFFGSGTQLSVL.